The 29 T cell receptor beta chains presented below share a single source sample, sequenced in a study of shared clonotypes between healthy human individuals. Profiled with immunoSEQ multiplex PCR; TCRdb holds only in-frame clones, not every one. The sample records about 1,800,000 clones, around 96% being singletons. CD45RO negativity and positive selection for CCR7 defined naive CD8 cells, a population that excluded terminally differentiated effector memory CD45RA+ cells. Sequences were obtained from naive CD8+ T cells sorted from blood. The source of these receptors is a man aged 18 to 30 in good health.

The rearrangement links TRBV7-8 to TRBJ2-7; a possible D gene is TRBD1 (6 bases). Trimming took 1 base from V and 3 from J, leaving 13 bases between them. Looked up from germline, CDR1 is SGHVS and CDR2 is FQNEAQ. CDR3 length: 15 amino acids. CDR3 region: CASSLVGAAYYEQYF. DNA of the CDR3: TGTGCCAGCAGCTTAGTGGGGGCAGCTTACTACGAGCAGTACTTC.

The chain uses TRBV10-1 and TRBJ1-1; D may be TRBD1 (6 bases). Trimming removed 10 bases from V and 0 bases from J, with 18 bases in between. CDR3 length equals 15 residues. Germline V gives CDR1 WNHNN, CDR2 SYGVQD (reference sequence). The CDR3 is CATSRSQGMNTEAFF. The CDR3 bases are TGCGCCACCTCCCGTTCGCAGGGGATGAACACTGAAGCTTTCTTT.

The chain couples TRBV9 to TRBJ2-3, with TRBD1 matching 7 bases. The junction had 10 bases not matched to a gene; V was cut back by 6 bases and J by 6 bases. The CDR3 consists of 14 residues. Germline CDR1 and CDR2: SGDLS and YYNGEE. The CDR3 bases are TGTGCCAGCACCCTGATCAGGGGGACGGATACGCAGTATTTT. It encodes CASTLIRGTDTQYF.

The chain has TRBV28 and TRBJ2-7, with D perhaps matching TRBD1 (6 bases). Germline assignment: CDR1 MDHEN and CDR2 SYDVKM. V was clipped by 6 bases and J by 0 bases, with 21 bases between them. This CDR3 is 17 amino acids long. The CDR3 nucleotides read TGTGCCAGCAGCTTTAACCTTGACAGGCGGGTCTCCTACGAGCAGTACTTC. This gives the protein CASSFNLDRRVSYEQYF.

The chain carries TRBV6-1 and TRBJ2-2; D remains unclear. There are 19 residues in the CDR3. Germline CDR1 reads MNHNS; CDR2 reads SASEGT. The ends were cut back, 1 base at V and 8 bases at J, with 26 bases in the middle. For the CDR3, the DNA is TGTGCCAGCAGTGAAGAATGGACCCCAACGGATGCGATCCTTGGGGAGCTGTTTTTT. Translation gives CASSEEWTPTDAILGELFF.

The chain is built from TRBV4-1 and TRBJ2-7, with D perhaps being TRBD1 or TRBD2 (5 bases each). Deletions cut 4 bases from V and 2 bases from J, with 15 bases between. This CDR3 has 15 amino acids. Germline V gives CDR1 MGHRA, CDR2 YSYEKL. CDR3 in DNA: TGCGCCAGCAGCCTACGGGGACCGGGGACCTACGAGCAGTACTTC. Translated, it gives CASSLRGPGTYEQYF.

CDR3 nucleotides: TGTGCCAGCAGTCCTACGTCATACACCGGGGAGCTGTTTTTT. Translation gives CASSPTSYTGELFF. The rearrangement uses TRBV27 and TRBJ2-2; D is uncertain. CDR3 length: 14 amino acids. The germline gives CDR1 MNHEY, CDR2 SMNVEV (reference sequence). Trimming shortened V by 5 bases and J by 3 bases, and 10 bases separated the two germline ends.

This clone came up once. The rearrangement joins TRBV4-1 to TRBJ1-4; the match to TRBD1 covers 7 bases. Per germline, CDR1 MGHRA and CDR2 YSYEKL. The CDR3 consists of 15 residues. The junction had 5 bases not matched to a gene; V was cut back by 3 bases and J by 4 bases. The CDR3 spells CASSQTGTVNEKLFF. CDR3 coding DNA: TGCGCCAGCAGCCAGACCGGGACAGTTAATGAAAAACTGTTTTTT.

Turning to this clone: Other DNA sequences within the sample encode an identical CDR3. CDR3 sequence (DNA): TGTGCCAGCAGTTGGACAGGAGGGAACACTGAAGCTTTCTTT. It encodes CASSWTGGNTEAFF. The chain combines TRBV27 with TRBJ1-1, with 7 bases that match TRBD1. CDR1 MNHEY and CDR2 SMNVEV come from the germline V gene (reference sequence). V shed 4 bases, J shed 1 base, and the junction held 3 bases outside the gene matches. This CDR3 is built from 14 residues.

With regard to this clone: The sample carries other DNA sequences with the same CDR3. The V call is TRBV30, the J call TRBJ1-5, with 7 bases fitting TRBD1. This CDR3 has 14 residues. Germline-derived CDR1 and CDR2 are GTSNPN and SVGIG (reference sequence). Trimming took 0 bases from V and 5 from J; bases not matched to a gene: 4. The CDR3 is CAWSVGTVDQPQHF. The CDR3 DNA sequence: TGTGCCTGGAGTGTAGGGACAGTGGATCAGCCCCAGCATTTT. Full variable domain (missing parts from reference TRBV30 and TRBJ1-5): SQTIHQWPATLVQPVGSPLSLECTVEGTSNPNLYWYRQAAGRGLQLLFYSVGIGQISSEVPQNLSASRPQDRQFILSSKKLLLSDSGFYLCAWSVGTVDQPQHFGDGTRLSIL.

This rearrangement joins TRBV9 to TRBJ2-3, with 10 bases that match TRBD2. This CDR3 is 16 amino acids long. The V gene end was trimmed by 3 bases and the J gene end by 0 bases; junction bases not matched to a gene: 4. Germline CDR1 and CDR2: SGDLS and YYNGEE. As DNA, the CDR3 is TGTGCCAGCAGCGCCTGGACTAGCGGTAGCACAGATACGCAGTATTTT. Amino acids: CASSAWTSGSTDTQYF.

Written as DNA, the CDR3 is TGTGCCAGCAGCCCCGAGCAGTACTTC. Residues: CASSPEQYF. The V gene is TRBV5-6, the J gene TRBJ2-7; D uncertain. The germline gives CDR1 SGHDT, CDR2 YYEEEE. The CDR3 loop spans 9 amino acids. V lost 4 bases to trimming and J lost 6 bases, with 2 bases between them.

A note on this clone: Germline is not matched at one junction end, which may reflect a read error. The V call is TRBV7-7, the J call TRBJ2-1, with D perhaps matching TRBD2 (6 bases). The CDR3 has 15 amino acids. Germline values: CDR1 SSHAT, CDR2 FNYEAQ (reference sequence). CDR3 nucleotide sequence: TGTGCTAGCAGCTCGGGCGGGGTCCCTTACAATGAGCAGTTCTTC. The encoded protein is CASSSGGVPYNEQFF.

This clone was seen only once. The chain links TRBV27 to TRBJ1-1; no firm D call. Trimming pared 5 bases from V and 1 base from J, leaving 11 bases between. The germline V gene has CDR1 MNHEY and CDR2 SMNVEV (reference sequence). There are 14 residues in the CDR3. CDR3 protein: CASSGHPRNTEAFF. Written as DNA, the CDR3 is TGTGCCAGCAGTGGTCACCCGCGGAACACTGAAGCTTTCTTT.

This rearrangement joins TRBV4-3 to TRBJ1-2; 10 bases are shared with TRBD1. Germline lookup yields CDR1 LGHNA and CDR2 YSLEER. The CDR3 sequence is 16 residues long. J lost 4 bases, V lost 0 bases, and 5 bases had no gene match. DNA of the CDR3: TGCGCCAGCAGCCAAGACAGGACAGGGGGATTCTATGGCTACACCTTC. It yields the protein CASSQDRTGGFYGYTF.

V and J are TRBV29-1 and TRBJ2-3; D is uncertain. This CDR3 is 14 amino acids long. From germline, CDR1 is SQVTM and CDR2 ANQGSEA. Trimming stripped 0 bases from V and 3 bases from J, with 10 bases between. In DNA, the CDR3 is TGCAGCGTTGAAGATCCCCTACTAACAGATACGCAGTATTTT. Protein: CSVEDPLLTDTQYF.

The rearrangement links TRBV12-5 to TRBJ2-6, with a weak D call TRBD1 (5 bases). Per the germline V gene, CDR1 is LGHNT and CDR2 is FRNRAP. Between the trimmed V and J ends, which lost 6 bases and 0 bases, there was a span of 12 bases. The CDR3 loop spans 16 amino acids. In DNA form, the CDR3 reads TGTGCTAGTGGGGAAAGACAGAGCTCTGGGGCCAACGTCCTGACTTTC. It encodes CASGERQSSGANVLTF.

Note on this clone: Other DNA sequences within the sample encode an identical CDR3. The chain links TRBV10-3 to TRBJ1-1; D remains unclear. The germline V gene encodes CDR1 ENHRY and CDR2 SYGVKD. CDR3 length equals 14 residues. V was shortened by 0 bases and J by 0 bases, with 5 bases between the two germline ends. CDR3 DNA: TGTGCCATCAGTGAGTCTGGTATGAACACTGAAGCTTTCTTT. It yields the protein CAISESGMNTEAFF.

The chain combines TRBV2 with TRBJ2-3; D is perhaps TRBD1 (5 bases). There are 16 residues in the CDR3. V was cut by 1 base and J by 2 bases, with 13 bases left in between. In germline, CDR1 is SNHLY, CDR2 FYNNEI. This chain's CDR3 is CASSEGKGLLTDTQYF. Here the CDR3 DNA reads TGTGCCAGCAGTGAAGGGAAGGGGCTGCTCACAGATACGCAGTATTTT.

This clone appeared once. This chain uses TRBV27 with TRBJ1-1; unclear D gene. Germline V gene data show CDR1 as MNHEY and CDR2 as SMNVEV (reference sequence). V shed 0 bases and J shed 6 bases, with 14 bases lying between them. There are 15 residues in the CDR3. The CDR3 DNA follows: TGTGCCAGCAGTTTATCGATAGGGCCCGCCGCTGAAGCTTTCTTT. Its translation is CASSLSIGPAAEAFF.

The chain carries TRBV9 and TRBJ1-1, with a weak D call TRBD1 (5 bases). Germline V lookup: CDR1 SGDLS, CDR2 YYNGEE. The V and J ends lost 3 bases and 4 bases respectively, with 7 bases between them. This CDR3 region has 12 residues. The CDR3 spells CASSAGTTEAFF. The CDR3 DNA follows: TGTGCCAGCAGCGCCGGGACCACTGAAGCTTTCTTT.

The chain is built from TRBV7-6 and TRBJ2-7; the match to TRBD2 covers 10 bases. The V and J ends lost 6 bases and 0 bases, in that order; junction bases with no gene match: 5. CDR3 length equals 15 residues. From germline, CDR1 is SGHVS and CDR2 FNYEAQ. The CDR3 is CASRLTSGDSYEQYF. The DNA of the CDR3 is TGTGCCAGCAGACTTACTAGCGGGGACTCCTACGAGCAGTACTTC.

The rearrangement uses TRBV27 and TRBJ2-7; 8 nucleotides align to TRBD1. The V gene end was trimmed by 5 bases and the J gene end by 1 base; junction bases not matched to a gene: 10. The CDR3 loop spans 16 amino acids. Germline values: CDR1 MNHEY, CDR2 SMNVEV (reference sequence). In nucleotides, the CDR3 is TGTGCCAGCAGTCCATCCCCCGGGACAGGATCCTACGAGCAGTACTTC. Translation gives CASSPSPGTGSYEQYF.

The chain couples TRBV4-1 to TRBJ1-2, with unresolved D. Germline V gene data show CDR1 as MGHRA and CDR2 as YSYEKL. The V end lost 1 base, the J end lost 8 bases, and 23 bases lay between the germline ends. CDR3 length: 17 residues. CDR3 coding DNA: TGCGCCAGCAGCCAAGGCGCCGGGATAGGGTCTTATGGAGGCTACACCTTC. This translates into CASSQGAGIGSYGGYTF.

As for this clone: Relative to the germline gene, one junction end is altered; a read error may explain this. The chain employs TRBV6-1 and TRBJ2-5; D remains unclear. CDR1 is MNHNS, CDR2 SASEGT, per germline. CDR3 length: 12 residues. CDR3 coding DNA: TGTGCCAGCAGTGATGCAGCTGTCATGGTGGACTTC. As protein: CASSDAAVMVDF.

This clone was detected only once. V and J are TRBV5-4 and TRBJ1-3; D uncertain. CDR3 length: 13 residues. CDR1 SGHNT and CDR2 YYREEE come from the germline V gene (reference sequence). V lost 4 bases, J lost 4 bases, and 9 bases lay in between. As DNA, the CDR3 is TGTGCCAGCAGCCCCACGGGGGGAAACACCATATATTTT. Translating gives CASSPTGGNTIYF.

This chain's CDR3 is CASSEQGHSYNSPLHF. The DNA for the CDR3 is TGTGCCAGCAGTGAACAGGGTCACTCCTATAATTCACCCCTCCACTTT. J is TRBJ1-6 and V is TRBV6-1; weak D call: TRBD1 (5 bases). Trimming pared 2 bases from V and 0 bases from J, leaving 8 bases between. CDR3 length: 16 residues. Per the germline V gene, CDR1 is MNHNS and CDR2 is SASEGT.

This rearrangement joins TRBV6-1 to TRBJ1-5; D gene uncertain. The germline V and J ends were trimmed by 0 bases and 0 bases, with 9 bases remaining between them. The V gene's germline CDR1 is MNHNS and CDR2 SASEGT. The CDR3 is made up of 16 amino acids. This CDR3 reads CASSEAFHISNQPQHF. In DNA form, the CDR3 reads TGTGCCAGCAGTGAAGCTTTCCACATTAGCAATCAGCCCCAGCATTTT.

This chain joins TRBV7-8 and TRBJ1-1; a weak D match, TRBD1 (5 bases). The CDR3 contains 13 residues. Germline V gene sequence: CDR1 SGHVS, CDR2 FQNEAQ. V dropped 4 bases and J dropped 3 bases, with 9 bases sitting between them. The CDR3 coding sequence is TGTGCCAGCAGCTCCGAGGGGCACACTGAAGCTTTCTTT. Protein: CASSSEGHTEAFF. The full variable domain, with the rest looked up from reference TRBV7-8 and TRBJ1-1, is GAGVSQSPRYKVAKRGQDVALRCDPISGHVSLFWYQQALGQGPEFLTYFQNEAQLDKSGLPSDRFFAERPEGSVSTLKIQRTQQEDSAVYLCASSSEGHTEAFFGQGTRLTVV.